The clone carrying this T cell receptor beta chain appeared many times. Its antigen is still unknown. It was from more than 9 ml of fresh peripheral blood that the PBMCs came. This entry comes from a study of Graves' ophthalmopathy and Graves' hyperthyroidism. TCR beta CDR3 amplification used RNA transcripts. An opening RT-PCR round employed HTBI primers and preceded a second-round multiplex PCR. TCRdb passed the multiplex PCR reads through MiXCR, listing each CDR3 protein once. The table includes roughly 700,000 distinct CDR3 sequences, roughly 41% detected once. Study findings and constraints: Blood also contained most of the expanded thyroid clonotypes above 0.001 frequency. With about 71% sensitivity and 72% to 85% specificity, the model predicted ophthalmopathy progression.

The material sequenced was peripheral blood. The source is an adult man with Graves' ophthalmopathy.

CDR3 sequence (DNA): TGTGCCACCAGCAGGGACAGGGTTTCCTACGAGCAGTACTTC. Translated, it gives CATSRDRVSYEQYF. The chain links TRBV15 to TRBJ2-7, with TRBD1 matching 8 bases. Trimming at V came to 3 bases and at J to 1 base, leaving 2 bases not matched to a gene. The CDR3 covers 14 residues. Germline values: CDR1 LNHNV, CDR2 YYDKDF (reference sequence).